These 24 T cell receptor beta chains came from one sample sequenced in a study of T cells in Graves' hyperthyroidism and ophthalmopathy. Amplification yielded TCR beta CDR3 regions, with RNA transcripts as the source. TCR CDR3 underwent first-round RT-PCR with the HTBI primer set. TCRdb reprocessed the multiplex PCR reads via MiXCR and lists one record per CDR3 protein. The table lists 600,000 or so distinct CDR3 sequences, 46% of them singletons. The sample was peripheral blood or thyroid tissue (not recorded which). These receptors all come from a woman younger than 30 with Graves' hyperthyroidism.

Written as DNA, the CDR3 is TGTGCCAGCAGTCAGACAGGGAAGGAAAAACTGTTTTTT. Protein product: CASSQTGKEKLFF. This rearrangement joins TRBV6-1 to TRBJ1-4; TRBD1 agrees at 7 bases. V dropped 5 bases and J dropped 8; count of bases not matched to a gene: 5. CDR3 length equals 13 residues. Germline V gene data show CDR1 as MNHNS and CDR2 as SASEGT.

V is TRBV27 and J is TRBJ1-5; D is unresolved. Trimming took off 4 bases at V and 0 bases at J, with 7 bases between the two ends. The CDR3 spans 14 residues. The germline gives CDR1 MNHEY, CDR2 SMNVEV (reference sequence). The CDR3: CASSYVYSNQPQHF. The CDR3 bases are TGTGCCAGCAGTTACGTCTATAGCAATCAGCCCCAGCATTTT.

This clonotype was counted only a few times. The V and J genes are TRBV5-6 and TRBJ2-7; 8 bases are shared with TRBD1. With V trimmed by 4 bases and J by 4 bases, 7 bases remained unmatched. CDR3 length: 14 amino acids. Germline-derived CDR1 and CDR2 are SGHDT and YYEEEE. CDR3 nucleotide sequence: TGTGCCAGCAGCCCCCAGGGGGCGGGATACGAGCAGTACTTC. Its protein is CASSPQGAGYEQYF.

About this clonotype: The CDR3 end shows no conserved phenylalanine or tryptophan, and so a read error is likely. This chain links TRBV2 with TRBJ2-5; 12 bases fit TRBD2. The germline V gene encodes CDR1 SNHLY and CDR2 FYNNEI. The CDR3 extends over 16 amino acids. The CDR3 bases are TGTGCCAGCAGCTCCGGGACTAGCGGGTACCAAGAGACGCAGTACTTA. This gives the protein CASSSGTSGYQETQYL.

In its sample, this clonotype was seen many times. The chain recombines TRBV29-1 with TRBJ2-5, with unresolved D. The length of the CDR3 is 11 residues. From germline, CDR1 is SQVTM and CDR2 ANQGSEA. Trimming pared 5 bases from V and 0 bases from J, leaving 4 bases between. CDR3: CSVTYQETQYF. The CDR3 DNA sequence: TGCAGCGTTACCTACCAAGAGACCCAGTACTTC.

The rearrangement uses TRBV10-3 and TRBJ1-1, with D possibly being TRBD1 (6 bases). V dropped 2 bases and J dropped 2 bases, with 15 bases sitting between them. The CDR3 sequence is 16 residues long. Looked up from germline, CDR1 is ENHRY and CDR2 is SYGVKD. Here the CDR3 reads CAISELGAKKNTEAFF. CDR3 nucleotide sequence: TGTGCCATCAGTGAGCTGGGGGCGAAGAAAAACACTGAAGCTTTCTTT.

This clonotype was found many times. V gene TRBV20-1 combines with J gene TRBJ1-4; tentative D call: TRBD1 (6 bases). V was cut by 6 bases and J by 7 bases, with 15 bases left in between. The CDR3 runs 13 residues. CDR1 and CDR2 from the germline V gene are DFQATT and SNEGSKA (reference sequence). CDR3 sequence reads: CSAQTGFGEKLFF. For the CDR3, the DNA is TGCAGTGCCCAAACAGGGTTCGGTGAAAAACTGTTTTTT.

The chain recombines TRBV14 with TRBJ1-4; unclear D gene. This CDR3 has 16 amino acids. Trimming removed 2 bases at V and 0 bases at J, with 10 bases between. The germline gives CDR1 SGHDN, CDR2 FVKESK. This CDR3 reads CASSQHGPATNEKLFF. The DNA of the CDR3 is TGTGCCAGCAGCCAACATGGCCCTGCAACTAATGAAAAACTGTTTTTT.

This clonotype was seen a few times. J is TRBJ1-4 and V is TRBV25-1; 7 nucleotides line up with TRBD1. Germline V gene sequence: CDR1 MGHDK, CDR2 SYGVNS. The V gene end was trimmed by 3 bases and the J gene end by 8 bases; junction bases not matched to a gene: 6. This CDR3 contains 14 residues. The CDR3 region has the DNA TGTGCCAGCAGTGACAGGGACAGTTCCGAAAAACTGTTTTTT. This codes for CASSDRDSSEKLFF.

J is TRBJ1-1 and V is TRBV11-2, with D unclear. The CDR3 is 14 amino acids. Trimming cost V 5 bases and J 1 base, with 11 bases left between them. CDR1 and CDR2 from the germline V gene are SGHAT and FQNNGV. CDR3 DNA: TGTGCCAGCAGCCGCTCCGCAGGGAACACTGAAGCTTTCTTT. It specifies CASSRSAGNTEAFF.

This sequence joins TRBV29-1 and TRBJ1-2, with D possibly matching TRBD1 (5 bases). The length of the CDR3 is 14 residues. The germline V and J ends were trimmed by 4 bases and 6 bases, with 18 bases remaining between them. Germline V CDR1 and CDR2: SQVTM, ANQGSEA. CDR3 protein: CSVVFGGTGHGYTF. The CDR3 DNA is TGCAGCGTTGTGTTCGGCGGGACCGGACATGGCTACACCTTC.

This clonotype was found a few times. V usage is TRBV2 and J usage is TRBJ1-5; TRBD1 agrees at 10 bases. Germline-derived CDR1 and CDR2 are SNHLY and FYNNEI. V gave up 3 bases and J gave up 5 bases; unmatched junction bases: 1. The CDR3 extends over 14 amino acids. The CDR3 here is CASSEGTGDQPQHF. The CDR3 DNA follows: TGTGCCAGCAGTGAGGGGACAGGGGATCAGCCCCAGCATTTT. The full variable domain, rest sourced from reference TRBV2 and TRBJ1-5, is EPEVTQTPSHQVTQMGQEVILRCVPISNHLYFYWYRQILGQKVEFLVSFYNNEISEKSEIFDDQFSVERPDGSNFTLKIRSTKLEDSAMYFCASSEGTGDQPQHFGDGTRLSIL.

At least ten counts were recorded for this clonotype. This chain joins TRBV29-1 and TRBJ1-1; 7 positions agree with TRBD1. The germline gives CDR1 SQVTM, CDR2 ANQGSEA. CDR3 length equals 13 residues. Trimming at V came to 7 bases and at J to 0 bases, leaving 5 bases not matched to a gene. The CDR3 sequence: CSDRTGVNTEAFF. CDR3 nucleotides: TGCAGCGATCGGACAGGAGTGAACACTGAAGCTTTCTTT. The whole variable domain, filled in from reference TRBV29-1 and TRBJ1-1, reads SAVISQKPSRDICQRGTSLTIQCQVDSQVTMMFWYRQQPGQSLTLIATANQGSEATYESGFVIDKFPISRPNLTFSTLTVSNMSPEDSSIYLCSDRTGVNTEAFFGQGTRLTVV.

The sample holds many counts of this clonotype. J is TRBJ1-2 and V is TRBV20-1; D is undetermined. Trimming stripped 3 bases from V and 0 bases from J, with 11 bases between. The germline gives CDR1 DFQATT, CDR2 SNEGSKA (reference sequence). The CDR3 is 14 residues long. The CDR3 DNA follows: TGCAGTGCTAGTCGGACGTCGCCTAACTATGGCTACACCTTC. This translates into CSASRTSPNYGYTF.

This clonotype was found a few times. This chain uses TRBV12-3 or TRBV12-4 with TRBJ1-1, with TRBD1 matching over 7 bases. This CDR3 has 13 amino acids. V gave up 4 bases and J gave up 6 bases; unmatched junction bases: 5. The CDR3 sequence is CASSSYQGAEAFF. DNA of the CDR3: TGTGCCAGCAGTTCTTACCAGGGGGCTGAAGCTTTCTTT.

There are a few counts of this clonotype. This sequence joins TRBV25-1 and TRBJ2-5; 12 bases match TRBD2. CDR3 size: 17 residues. The V and J ends lost 6 bases and 4 bases, in that order; junction bases with no gene match: 12. Germline values: CDR1 MGHDK, CDR2 SYGVNS. The CDR3 spells CASSQILAGGLGETQYF. The CDR3 bases are TGTGCCAGCAGCCAAATACTAGCGGGAGGATTGGGAGAGACCCAGTACTTC.

The rearrangement joins TRBV7-2 to TRBJ1-1; 7 nucleotides line up with TRBD1. This CDR3 is 14 amino acids long. CDR1 is SGHTA and CDR2 is FQGNSA in the germline V gene. Trimming cost V 2 bases and J 4 bases; bases outside gene matches: 4. CDR3 region: CASSLLNRGTEAFF. Written as DNA, the CDR3 is TGTGCCAGCAGCTTATTGAACAGGGGCACTGAAGCTTTCTTT.

Concerning this clonotype: This sequence may be a read error, since a much larger clone differs from it by one base. The chain joins TRBV13 to TRBJ1-3; D gene ambiguous. The germline V gene encodes CDR1 PRHDT and CDR2 FYEKMQ (reference sequence). This CDR3 region has 14 residues. The CDR3 sequence: CAGSLGHSGNTIYF. The CDR3 DNA reads as TGTGCCGGCAGCTTAGGTCACTCTGGAAACACCATATATTTT.

The rearrangement uses TRBV7-6 and TRBJ1-3; a possible D gene is TRBD1 (5 bases). Trimming pared 2 bases from V and 0 bases from J, leaving 8 bases between. The V gene's germline CDR1 is SGHVS and CDR2 FNYEAQ. The CDR3 extends over 15 amino acids. CDR3 sequence reads: CASSLSTDSGNTIYF. CDR3 bases: TGTGCCAGCAGCTTATCGACAGACTCTGGAAACACCATATATTTT.

As regards this clonotype: A clone one base away is much larger, so this may be a read error. The chain has TRBV2 and TRBJ1-4, with TRBD1 matching 8 bases. The length of the CDR3 is 14 residues. With V trimmed by 4 bases and J by 5 bases, 3 bases remained unmatched. Germline values: CDR1 SNHLY, CDR2 FYNNEI. This CDR3 is CASSADRVNEKLFF. The CDR3 nucleotides read TGTGCCAGCAGTGCGGACAGGGTAAATGAAAAACTGTTTTTT. Combining the CDR3 with reference TRBV2 and TRBJ1-4 gives the whole variable domain EPEVTQTPSHQVTQMGQEVILRCVPISNHLYFYWYRQILGQKVEFLVSFYNNEISEKSEIFDDQFSVERPDGSNFTLKIRSTKLEDSAMYFCASSADRVNEKLFFGSGTQLSVL.

Worth noting for this clonotype: It may be a read error: a sequence one base away is much more abundant. The DNA for the CDR3 is TGTGCCATCAGCGCCGGGCGATTAACGGGGGAGACCCAGTACTTC. Its translation: CAISAGRLTGETQYF. The chain uses TRBV10-3 and TRBJ2-5; D is possibly TRBD2 (5 bases). The CDR3 has 15 residues. Germline V gives CDR1 ENHRY, CDR2 SYGVKD. Trimming took 6 bases from V and 5 from J, leaving 19 bases between them.

The chain uses TRBV20-1 and TRBJ1-4, with 7 bases fitting TRBD1. CDR3 size: 13 residues. Germline loops: CDR1 DFQATT, CDR2 SNEGSKA (reference sequence). The trim removed 6 bases at V and 5 bases at J, leaving 6 bases unmatched. The CDR3 coding sequence is TGCAGTGCCAGGGACAGAAAAAATGAAAAACTGTTTTTT. The encoded protein is CSARDRKNEKLFF.

This clonotype has only a few counts. The gene calls are TRBV20-1 and TRBJ2-5, with D unresolved. Germline V gene sequence: CDR1 DFQATT, CDR2 SNEGSKA (reference sequence). The CDR3 loop spans 11 amino acids. V shed 3 bases and J shed 7 bases, with 9 bases lying between them. DNA of the CDR3: TGCAGTGCTAGGGGTTATGGGACCCAGTACTTC. This codes for CSARGYGTQYF.

J is TRBJ1-4 and V is TRBV7-9; perhaps TRBD1 as D (6 bases). The V gene's germline CDR1 is SEHNR and CDR2 FQNEAQ (reference sequence). The CDR3 is 13 amino acids. The V end was cut by 5 bases, the J end by 7 bases, with 11 bases between. The CDR3 nucleotides read TGTGCCAGCAGCCAACCGACAGGTGAAAAACTGTTTTTT. Protein product: CASSQPTGEKLFF.